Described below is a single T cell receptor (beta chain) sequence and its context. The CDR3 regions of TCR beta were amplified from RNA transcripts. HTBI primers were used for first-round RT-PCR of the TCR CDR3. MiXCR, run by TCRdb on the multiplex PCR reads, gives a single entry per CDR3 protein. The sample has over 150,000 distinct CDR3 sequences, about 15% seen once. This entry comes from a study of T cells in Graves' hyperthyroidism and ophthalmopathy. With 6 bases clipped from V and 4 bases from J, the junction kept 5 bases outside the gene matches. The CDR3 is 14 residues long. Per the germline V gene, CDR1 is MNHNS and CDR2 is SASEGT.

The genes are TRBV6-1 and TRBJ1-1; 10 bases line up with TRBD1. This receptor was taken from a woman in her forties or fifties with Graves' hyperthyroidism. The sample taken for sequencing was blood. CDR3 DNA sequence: TGTGCCAGCAGATCGCGGACAGGGGGCACTGAAGCTTTCTTT. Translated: CASRSRTGGTEAFF.